This T cell receptor beta chain derives from a study of blood T cell repertoires in COVID-19. Study context: Material from acute and convalescent COVID-19 was sourced from the United States, Italy and Spain. In each case, the material was cDNA or gDNA derived from T cells, B-cell-depleted T cells, or PBMCs.

Germline V gene data show CDR1 as SGHNT and CDR2 as YENEEA. Trimming took 2 bases from V and 0 from J, leaving 8 bases between them. CDR3 length equals 15 residues. In the original workflow: Using reference gene primer amplification, nucleated cell counts were estimated. Assay used: immunoSEQ multiplex PCR; TCRdb lists only in-frame clones, some missing. Clone size and the V and J calls come from that table; the DNA yielded D and trimming. The sample includes roughly 220,000 clones, approximately 86% of them seen just once. The source material was peripheral blood. The gene calls are TRBV11-3 and TRBJ2-1; D may be TRBD2 (5 bases). The source is a man between 60 and 70 years old with acute or convalescent COVID-19. The CDR3 nucleotides read TGTGCCAGCAGCTTAATAGCGAGCTCCTACAATGAGCAGTTCTTC. Residues: CASSLIASSYNEQFF.